This T cell receptor (beta chain) was captured by sequencing in a study of T cell responses to AZD1222 COVID-19 vaccine. Study-wide findings and caveats: Recipients of two AZD1222 doses showed rising Spike-specific TCR breadth and depth. Unmutated regions of variants are reportedly targeted by nearly half of spike-specific TCRs.

CDR1 and CDR2 from the germline V gene are MRHNA and SNTAGT. Trimming took off 0 bases at V and 7 bases at J, with 4 bases between the two ends. The CDR3 extends over 13 amino acids. Assay used: immunoSEQ multiplex PCR; TCRdb lists only in-frame clones, some missing. Here the sample spans about 100,000 clones, just under 90% being singletons. This clone was observed a few times. Its antigen is not identified. This clonotype originated in an adult in good health. This sequence joins TRBV6-4 and TRBJ1-6; no firm D call. The specimen comprised peripheral blood, sampled on day 0 of AZD1222 vaccination. In DNA, the CDR3 is TGTGCCAGCAGTGACTCGGACAATTCACCCCTCCACTTT. Its translation is CASSDSDNSPLHF.